This TCR beta chain derives from a study of T cell responses to AZD1222 COVID-19 vaccine (TCRdb year 2021). Describing the broader study: TCR sequencing was performed for roughly 250 trial participants, of whom 207 were given two doses of AZD1222 and some 26 were given two doses of MenACWY control vaccine. Enrollment into the trials was organized by age into subgroups of 18-55, 56-69 and 70-plus years, and those subgroups contained approximately 150, 30 and 60 TCR-sequenced participants, respectively.

Concerning this clone itself: Its antigen remains unidentified. No base quality values were provided; no much bigger clone lies one nucleotide off.

In the paper's terms, the time point label means: about 28 days (+/-7) after the second vaccine dose. Because spike-specific TCR depth and breadth did not differ between the two schedules, AZD1222 recipients who got a second dose at roughly 4 weeks were pooled with those who got a second dose at roughly 12 weeks. The vaccinee samples were drawn from two UK trials, COV001 and COV002, one of which was a single-blind randomized controlled phase 2/3 trial testing AZD1222 (ChAdOx1 nCoV-19) in healthy adults. For TCRbeta chain sequencing, PBMC samples were collected from trial participants at day 0 and at day 28 after the second dose. The CDR3 regions of human TCRbeta chains were analyzed by immunosequencing. Turning to the authors' computational methods: TCRs in the repertoires were matched against a reference library of SARS-CoV-2-specific TCRs that had been generated with the MIRA antigen-specificity platform. Breadth was defined as the fraction of unique TCRs that were SARS-CoV-2-associated, and depth was defined as the fraction of total T cells that were SARS-CoV-2-associated. Each spike-specific TCR was assigned to its reactive spike region and to a CD4 or CD8 class using the MIRA data. Log10-transformed breadth and depth values were compared by one-way ANOVA with Sidak's multiple comparisons tests. TCRdb mirrors the immuneACCESS table, restricted to in-frame sequences. Some clones are absent from its copies; in checked studies, under half trace to an unresolved V gene, and the reason for the others is unknown. The DNA gave D and trimming, while V, J and clone size come from that table. For this sample the table gives some 120,000 clones, of which 92% were detected only once. Approximately 8% of the sample belongs to the ten largest clones.

Here is what the overall study found, with its caveats: Spike-specific TCR breadth and depth rose significantly after two AZD1222 doses compared with day 0 and with MenACWY recipients. In the small 56-69-year group, the increase in depth fell short of significance, most likely because of low power. Reportedly, almost half of the unique spike-specific TCRs recognized epitopes lying outside the regions that are mutated in the B.1.351 and B.1.1.7 variants. Most participants were white British and females outnumbered males, and the authors suggested that clonal diversity may have been underestimated. Only five or six AZD1222 recipients were SARS-CoV-2 seropositive at baseline, limiting conclusions about previously exposed vaccinees. The vaccine-associated CD4 TCRs covered the entire spike protein, and the dominant responses fell in regions 160-218 and 743-854. No day 14 peak-response samples were available, so repertoires were characterized only after the peak T cell response.

The germline V gene (reference sequence) provides CDR1 LNHNV and CDR2 YYDKDF. Counted from cysteine to phenylalanine, this CDR3 has 17 amino acids. Solely the CDR3 DNA is kept, with 51 bases framed from the first base. Trimming accounts for 0 bases at V and 5 bases at J, while the number of junction bases matched to no gene is 12. The sequence was collected from an adult who received the AZD1222 COVID-19 vaccine. The chain is made from TRBV15 and TRBJ1-2, with 7 bases in between that match TRBD1. Sequenced material: peripheral blood, taken 28 days after the second AZD1222 dose. The CDR3 region has the sequence CATSREKLQGLGYGYTF. The nucleotide sequence is given as TGTGCCACCAGCAGAGAGAAGTTACAGGGGCTAGGGTATGGCTACACCTTC.